This T cell receptor (beta chain) was observed in a study of T cells after posttransplantation cyclophosphamide. Measured with immunoSEQ multiplex PCR; TCRdb has only the in-frame clones, and not every one. The sample has some 15,000 clones, 70% to 90% seen once. Control samples came 1 year after myeloablative marrow transplants with methotrexate plus calcineurin inhibitor. Germline V gene sequence: CDR1 SGDLS, CDR2 YYNGEE. CDR3 size: 16 residues. Trimming removed 3 bases from V and 1 base from J, with 16 bases in between. The sequences come from PBMCs, collected roughly 460 days after allogeneic stem cell transplant with calcineurin inhibitor and methotrexate. The gene calls are TRBV9 and TRBJ1-1; tentatively, D is TRBD1 (5 bases). This TCR was sampled from a male patient aged 30 to 39 who received an allogeneic stem cell transplant from an unrelated donor, was CMV-positive, and had acute and chronic GVHD. Some T cells may be supplied by the graft donor. This CDR3 reads CASSAPMGGANTEAFF. The CDR3 region has the DNA TGTGCCAGCAGCGCCCCCATGGGGGGAGCGAACACTGAAGCTTTCTTT.